This T cell receptor beta chain was sequenced for a study of shared clonotypes between healthy human individuals. General observations from the study: Several donors held 5% to 5.5% of naive CD4 clonotypes in common. The four-donor shared clonotypes exceeded non-shared clonotypes in generation probability, with non-shared ones scoring lower.

As concerns this clone: Its cognate antigen is unknown.

The input for sorted-subset replicate PCRs was about 210 ng DNA, tens of thousands of T cell genomes. Original data processing: Junction-only sequences produced by ImmunoSEQ had no quality scores, so filtering differed. Using immunoSEQ multiplex PCR, the repertoire was profiled, and TCRdb retains in-frame clones only, with some absent. V and J calls plus clone size are reproduced from that table; the DNA served to infer D and trimming. The repertoire holds around 620,000 clones, 85% to 95% seen once, with around 0.12% in the top ten. CD45RO-negative, CCR7-positively selected cells formed the naive CD8 fraction, excluding terminally differentiated effector memory CD45RA+ cells. Sequencing used naive CD8+ T cells sorted from blood. The sequence derives from a woman in her 30s in good health.

The CDR3 here is CASSLVASLNTEAFF. DNA of the CDR3: TGTGCCAGCAGCTTAGTCGCCAGCCTGAACACTGAAGCTTTCTTT. The chain links TRBV11-2 to TRBJ1-1; D is unresolved. The CDR3 consists of 15 residues. V shed 1 base and J shed 0 bases, with 9 bases lying between them. Germline lookup yields CDR1 SGHAT and CDR2 FQNNGV.